This paragraph covers one T cell receptor (beta chain) sequence. Its antigen is not known. Germline CDR1 is LNHNV and CDR2 is YYDKDF (reference sequence). The CDR3 runs to 15 residues. V lost 0 bases, J lost 0 bases, and 6 bases lay in between. TCRdb redid the calling of the reads with MiXCR, one entry per CDR3 protein. The sample shows fewer than 1,000,000 distinct CDR3 sequences, roughly a third of them seen only once. These data originate in a study of T cell repertoires in cytomegalovirus infection. Study-wide results and limits: Individuals carrying CMV plus the relevant HLA were identified by cumulative frequency of public TCR beta families.

This sequence originates from a human donor in good health (CMV status not recorded). Some clones in this sample may be carry-over from other donors' samples. Sequencing used cultured CD8+ T cells from PBMCs, obtained from culture after CMV antigen stimulation. V gene TRBV15 combines with J gene TRBJ1-5; D gene ambiguous. The CDR3 is CATSRDLNSNQPQHF. The CDR3 coding sequence is TGTGCCACCAGCAGAGATCTGAATAGCAATCAGCCCCAGCATTTT.